At least ten counts were recorded for the clone carrying this T cell receptor beta chain. The antigen is unknown. Germline CDR1 SGHTA, CDR2 FQGTGA. The CDR3 runs 15 residues. Trimming removed 0 bases from V and 6 bases from J, with 14 bases in between. This record belongs to a study of regulatory T cells in long-lasting Graves disease. Broader study findings: Persistent-disease Graves' patients showed less TCR diversity than new cases. TRBV28 was favored in persistent disease, as were TRBJ1-2 and TRBJ2-5.

Documented time point: newly diagnosed GD, antithyroid drugs for less than 3 months. RNA from PBMCs was the source of the TCR library. Construction of the TCR beta libraries employed iRepertoire HTBI primers in conjunction with Arm-PCR of CDR3 regions. Original handling: Samples jointly harbored fewer than 70 TRBV and over 13 TRBJ segments. One entry per CDR3 protein results from TCRdb running MiXCR on the multiplex PCR reads. These V and J calls rely on TCRdb rather than the paper's analysis. This sample yields 240,000 or so distinct CDR3 sequences, of which over 20% are seen a single time; over 11% belongs to the top ten.

Material: peripheral blood mononuclear cells (PBMCs), obtained at new diagnosis, from a patient treated with antithyroid drugs. The sequence was obtained from a female donor with Graves disease. This chain links TRBV7-3 with TRBJ2-5; D remains unclear. CDR3 region: CASSLTPGPKKTQYF. The DNA of the CDR3 is TGTGCCAGCAGCTTAACCCCTGGGCCGAAGAAGACCCAGTACTTC.